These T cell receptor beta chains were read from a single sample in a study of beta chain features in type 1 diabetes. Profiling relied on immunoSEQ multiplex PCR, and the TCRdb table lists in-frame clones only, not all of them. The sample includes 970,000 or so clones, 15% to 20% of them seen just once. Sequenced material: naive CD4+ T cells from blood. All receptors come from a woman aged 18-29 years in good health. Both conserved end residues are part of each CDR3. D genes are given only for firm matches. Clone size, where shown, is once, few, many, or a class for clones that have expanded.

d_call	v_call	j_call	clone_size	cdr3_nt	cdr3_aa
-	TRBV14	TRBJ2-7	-	TGTGCCAGCAGCCAAGTTACAGGGCCCTACGAGCAGTACTTC	CASSQVTGPYEQYF
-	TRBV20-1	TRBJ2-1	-	TGCAGTGCTTTAGTATACAATGAGCAGTTCTTC	CSALVYNEQFF
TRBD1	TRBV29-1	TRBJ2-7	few	TGCAGCGTTCGAACCGGGACAGGACTCTACGAGCAGTACTTC	CSVRTGTGLYEQYF
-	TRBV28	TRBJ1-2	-	TGTGCCAGCAGTGCCGGCACAGAGCTCTATGGCTACACCTTC	CASSAGTELYGYTF
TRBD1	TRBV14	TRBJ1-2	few	TGTGCCAGCAGCCAATCCGGGACAGCGCGTGGGGGCTACACCTTC	CASSQSGTARGGYTF
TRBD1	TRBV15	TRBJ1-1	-	TGTGCCACCAGCAGAGACCCAGGGGGGCGCACTGAAGCTTTCTTT	CATSRDPGGRTEAFF
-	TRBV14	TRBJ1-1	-	TGTGCCAGCAGCCAAGATGGGCGAGCAGCTTTCTTT	CASSQDGRAAFF
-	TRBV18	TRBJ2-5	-	TGTGCCAGCTCACCAATTGAAGGGGGAATCCAAGAGACCCAGTACTTC	CASSPIEGGIQETQYF
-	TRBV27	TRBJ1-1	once	TGTGCCAGCAGTTTAATTTGGCCCTCGAACACTGAAGCTTTCTTT	CASSLIWPSNTEAFF
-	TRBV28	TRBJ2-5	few	TGTGCCAGCAGTGGGGACGGAGTTGTGTACCAAGAGACCCAGTACTTC	CASSGDGVVYQETQYF
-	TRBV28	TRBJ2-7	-	TGTGCCAGCAGCCCCACCGGGTCCCCGGTCCAAGGGCAGTACTTC	CASSPTGSPVQGQYF
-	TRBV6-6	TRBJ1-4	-	TGTGCCAGCAGCCGCCTGGGGGAAAAACTGTTTTTT	CASSRLGEKLFF
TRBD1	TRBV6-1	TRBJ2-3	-	TGTGCCAGCAGTGAACAGGGGGCCCTTATGGATACGCAGTATTTT	CASSEQGALMDTQYF
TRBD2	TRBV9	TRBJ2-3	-	TGTGCCAGCAGCGAAGCGGGGGGTCCTAGCACAGATACGCAGTATTTT	CASSEAGGPSTDTQYF
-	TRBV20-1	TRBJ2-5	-	TGCTCATCTCCAGGCCATGAGACCCAGTACTTC	CSSPGHETQYF
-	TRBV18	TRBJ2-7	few	TGTGCCAGCTCACCACGGGGGGACTCCTACGAGCAGTACTTC	CASSPRGDSYEQYF
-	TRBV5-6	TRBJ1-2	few	TGTGCCAGCAGCTTGGGCAGTTACTATGGCTACACCTTC	CASSLGSYYGYTF
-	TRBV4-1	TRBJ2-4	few	TGCGCCAGCAGCCAAGCCCCCGGGAGACTGGGAAACATTCAGTACTTC	CASSQAPGRLGNIQYF
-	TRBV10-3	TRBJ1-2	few	TGTGCCATCACACATGTCGACTATGGCTACACCTTC	CAITHVDYGYTF
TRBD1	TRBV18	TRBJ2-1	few	TGTGCCAGCTCACCAAAGACAGGGTCCTACAATGAGCAGTTCTTC	CASSPKTGSYNEQFF
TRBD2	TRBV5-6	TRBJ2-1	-	TGTGCCAGCAGCTTGACACTAGCGGGAGTGATCGGTCGTCAGTTCTTC	CASSLTLAGVIGRQFF
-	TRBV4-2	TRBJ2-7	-	TGTGCCAGCAGCCAAGCTATTACCGGGACGAGCTCCTACGAGCAGTACTTC	CASSQAITGTSSYEQYF
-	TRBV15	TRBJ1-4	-	TGTGCCACCAGCTTAAGGGGAGCCGAAAAACTGTTTTTT	CATSLRGAEKLFF